This T cell receptor (beta chain) was recorded in a study of neurological immune-mediated disorders. This clonotype was seen ten or more times. TCRdb independently ran MiXCR on the 5' RACE reads; one entry per CDR3 protein. The sample gives 55,000 to 70,000 distinct CDR3 sequences, roughly 3.9% of which show up once; 1% to 1.5% is in the top ten. The trim removed 8 bases at V and 5 bases at J, leaving 5 bases unmatched. Germline V gene sequence: CDR1 MNHEY, CDR2 SVGEGT. The CDR3 length is 12 residues. This rearrangement joins TRBV6-2 or TRBV6-3 to TRBJ2-5; 7 bases map to TRBD2. The sequencing sample was made of PBMCs. The sequence was collected from a young man with multiple sclerosis. CDR3 nucleotides: TGTGCCAGCGCCACTAGCGTTGAGACCCAGTACTTC. Its translation: CASATSVETQYF.